This TCR beta chain was recovered during a study of blood T cell repertoires in COVID-19. Background on the study: T cells, B-cell-depleted T cells, or PBMCs supplied cDNA or gDNA.

In germline, CDR1 is SEHNR, CDR2 FQNEAQ (reference sequence). The CDR3 has 14 amino acids. The germline V and J ends were trimmed by 5 bases and 5 bases, with 12 bases remaining between them. Some clones are missing from TCRdb's copy, which holds only in-frame ones; the method was immunoSEQ multiplex PCR. This sample has 280,000 or so clones, with 85% found just once. About this clone: Other DNA sequences in the same sample also yield this CDR3.

V and J are TRBV7-9 and TRBJ1-4, with D tentatively TRBD1 (5 bases). Sequenced material: PBMCs or T cells enriched from blood (not recorded which). The sequence was collected from a woman between 45 and 60 years old who had recovered from COVID-19. The CDR3 DNA reads as TGTGCCAGCAGCCTAAGGGGCTCCAATGAAAAACTGTTTTTT. Protein sequence: CASSLRGSNEKLFF.